This TCR beta chain is drawn from a study of Ad26.COV2.S vaccination and SARS-CoV-2 variants. About the research overall: Among those in the COV1001 Ad26.COV2.S trial arm was the donor. By the intramuscular route, Ad26.COV2.S was given once, or twice 56 days apart. General study findings and limits: Spike-specific TCR breadth was greater in vaccine than placebo recipients.

Concerning this clone itself: Its antigen is as yet unknown.

As to treatment: some 20 received Ad26.COV2.S at low or high dose, single or two shots; 5 received placebo; per-sample allocation not given. Day 63 following the first vaccine or placebo injection was when the samples were taken. Sequenced by immunoSEQ multiplex PCR; TCRdb stores in-frame clones only, minus some. The data contain about 370,000 clones, roughly nine tenths of them singletons. This TCR derives from a person aged 18 to 59 who received the Ad26.COV2.S COVID-19 vaccine or a placebo. The sequences come from peripheral blood, collected in a trial of Ad26.COV2.S vaccine versus placebo.

The CDR3 region is CASSLGGRGRSYNSPLHF. CDR3 bases: TGTGCCAGCAGCTTAGGGGGGCGGGGAAGGTCCTATAATTCACCCCTCCACTTT. The genes are TRBV7-2 and TRBJ1-6; D may be TRBD1 (6 bases). Germline assignment: CDR1 SGHTA and CDR2 FQGNSA. The CDR3 spans 18 residues. Trimming removed 1 base from V and 1 base from J, with 14 bases in between.